These 14 T cell receptor beta chains were all obtained from the same sample, sequenced in a study of early T cells in non-severe SARS-CoV-2 infection. From the 5' RACE reads, TCRdb called clonotypes with MiXCR, one entry per CDR3 protein. This sample carries about 76,000 distinct CDR3 sequences, approximately 12% of them seen once, and the ten largest clones take 3.4%. The sequenced sample consisted of whole blood. The origin of the receptors is an adult who was a healthcare worker with PCR-confirmed SARS-CoV-2 infection or an uninfected control (not recorded which).

There are many counts of this clonotype. The V gene is TRBV6-5, the J gene TRBJ1-2, with D perhaps matching TRBD1 (6 bases). The CDR3 extends over 16 amino acids. The ends were cut back, 6 bases at V and 4 bases at J, with 21 bases in the middle. Germline V gives CDR1 MNHEY, CDR2 SVGAGI. CDR3 sequence reads: CASRHSLGPGVYGYTF. CDR3 sequence (DNA): TGTGCCAGCAGACACTCGCTGGGGCCAGGGGTCTATGGCTACACCTTC.

V usage is TRBV5-5 and J usage is TRBJ2-4, with D tentatively TRBD1 (6 bases). Trimming took off 4 bases at V and 0 bases at J, with 11 bases between the two ends. The CDR3 covers 15 residues. Germline assignment: CDR1 SGHKS and CDR2 YYEKEE (reference sequence). The CDR3 DNA sequence: TGTGCCAGCAGCCCGACAGGAACAGCCAAAAACATTCAGTACTTC. Encoded protein: CASSPTGTAKNIQYF.

This clonotype has just a few counts. The chain recombines TRBV10-2 with TRBJ1-5, with 9 bases fitting TRBD1. CDR3 length: 14 residues. The J segment lost 6 bases and the V segment lost 8 bases, leaving 8 bases of the junction unmatched. In germline, CDR1 is WSHSY, CDR2 SAAADI. CDR3 amino acids: CASSDRGRPQPQHF. Written as DNA, the CDR3 is TGCGCCAGCTCTGACAGGGGGAGGCCTCAGCCCCAGCATTTT.

In its sample, this clonotype was seen a few times. This sequence joins TRBV29-1 and TRBJ2-5; D tentatively fits TRBD1 or TRBD2 (5 bases each). Trimming shortened V by 6 bases and J by 5 bases, and 13 bases separated the two germline ends. The CDR3 is 12 residues long. Looked up from germline, CDR1 is SQVTM and CDR2 is ANQGSEA. The CDR3 loop is CSVVGDPETQYF. The CDR3 nucleotides read TGCAGCGTCGTGGGGGACCCGGAGACCCAGTACTTC.

The chain is built from TRBV7-2 and TRBJ2-7; the D is unclear. In germline, CDR1 is SGHTA, CDR2 FQGNSA. V gave up 6 bases and J gave up 2 bases, with 14 bases separating them. CDR3 size: 14 residues. CDR3 sequence (DNA): TGTGCCAGCAGACCTGAGGACGCGCCCTACGAGCAGTACTTC. This translates into CASRPEDAPYEQYF. The full variable domain, in which reference TRBV7-2 and TRBJ2-7 provide the parts outside the CDR3, is GAGVSQSPSNKVTEKGKDVELRCDPISGHTALYWYRQSLGQGLEFLIYFQGNSAPDKSGLPSDRFSAERTGGSVSTLTIQRTQQEDSAVYLCASRPEDAPYEQYFGPGTRLTVT.

This clonotype was seen many times. The V call is TRBV7-7, the J call TRBJ2-2, with 7 bases aligning to TRBD2. The CDR3 runs to 15 residues. The J segment lost 0 bases and the V segment lost 2 bases, leaving 0 bases of the junction unmatched. Germline-derived CDR1 and CDR2 are SSHAT and FNYEAQ (reference sequence). In DNA form, the CDR3 reads TGTGCCAGCAGCTTAAGCGGGACGAACACCGGGGAGCTGTTTTTT. Amino acids: CASSLSGTNTGELFF.

This clonotype was counted at least ten times. The rearrangement links TRBV6-5 to TRBJ2-2, with 10 positions matching TRBD1. Unmatched junction bases numbered 5, after V lost 4 bases and J lost 9 bases. The V gene's germline CDR1 is MNHEY and CDR2 SVGAGI. The CDR3 is 14 amino acids. Here the CDR3 reads CASSLATGGRELFF. CDR3 sequence (DNA): TGTGCCAGCAGTTTAGCGACAGGGGGCCGGGAGCTGTTTTTT.

The CDR3 DNA follows: TGTGCCAGCAGTTCAATCGGACAGGGGGCAATCGAGCAGTACTTC. It specifies CASSSIGQGAIEQYF. The chain links TRBV28 to TRBJ2-7; 11 bases are shared with TRBD1. V dropped 4 bases and J dropped 6; count of bases not matched to a gene: 8. The CDR3 covers 15 residues. Germline values: CDR1 MDHEN, CDR2 SYDVKM.

This clonotype was seen more than once but under ten times. The chain combines TRBV6-5 with TRBJ2-7; D unresolved. The ends were cut back, 0 bases at V and 2 bases at J, with 8 bases in the middle. The V gene's germline CDR1 is MNHEY and CDR2 SVGAGI. This CDR3 is built from 14 residues. CDR3 amino acids: CASSYSTNPYEQYF. CDR3 coding DNA: TGTGCCAGCAGTTACTCTACTAACCCCTACGAGCAGTACTTC.

This chain connects TRBV9 to TRBJ2-1; D is unresolved. The germline gives CDR1 SGDLS, CDR2 YYNGEE. Trimming removed 4 bases from V and 0 bases from J, with 11 bases in between. This CDR3 contains 15 residues. This CDR3 is CASSPRERSYNEQFF. In DNA, the CDR3 is TGTGCCAGCAGCCCCCGAGAGCGCTCCTACAATGAGCAGTTCTTC.

J is TRBJ2-5 and V is TRBV12-3 or TRBV12-4, with D possibly matching TRBD2 (6 bases). The CDR3 totals 16 residues. V lost 6 bases to trimming and J lost 7 bases, with 24 bases between them. CDR3 sequence: CASSTRGLARGGTQYF. The CDR3 nucleotides read TGTGCCAGCAGCACCCGAGGGCTAGCGCGCGGTGGGACCCAGTACTTC.

At least ten counts were recorded for this clonotype. This chain joins TRBV27 and TRBJ2-1; D is undetermined. Germline V lookup: CDR1 MNHEY, CDR2 SMNVEV (reference sequence). Between the trimmed V and J ends, which lost 4 bases and 8 bases, there was a span of 6 bases. There are 11 residues in the CDR3. CDR3 amino acids: CASSWRHEQFF. DNA for the CDR3: TGTGCCAGCAGTTGGCGGCATGAGCAGTTCTTC.

The sample holds a few counts of this clonotype. The chain combines TRBV10-3 with TRBJ2-1, with 8 bases lining up with TRBD1. CDR3 length equals 15 residues. The V gene's germline CDR1 is ENHRY and CDR2 SYGVKD. J lost 3 bases, V lost 10 bases, and 11 bases had no gene match. CDR3 sequence reads: CATSYRGEGYNEQFF. Here the CDR3 DNA reads TGTGCCACCTCCTACAGGGGGGAAGGCTACAATGAGCAGTTCTTC.

V and J are TRBV18 and TRBJ2-7; D is undetermined. The CDR3 contains 13 residues. V lost 3 bases, J lost 2 bases, and 8 bases lay in between. In germline, CDR1 is KGHSH, CDR2 LQKENI. For the CDR3, the DNA is TGTGCCAGCTCACCCCCTAAACCCTACGAGCAGTACTTC. This codes for CASSPPKPYEQYF.